This TCR beta chain was identified in a study of blood T cell repertoires in COVID-19. Study context: The samples span acute and convalescent COVID-19 from the United States, Italy and Spain. The analysed material was cDNA or gDNA that came from T cells, B-cell-depleted T cells, or PBMCs.

In the study's own analysis: Amplification of reference gene primers was used by the study to estimate nucleated cell counts. TCRdb's copy holds only in-frame clones and misses some; the assay was immunoSEQ multiplex PCR. V and J calls and clone size are given by that table; D and trimming were obtained from the DNA. The sample holds about 170,000 clones, around 88% seen once. The receptor's source is a woman between 65 and 79 years old who had recovered from COVID-19. The sample was peripheral blood.

This CDR3 is CASSGGTPQHF. For the CDR3, the DNA is TGTGCCAGCAGCGGGGGGACCCCCCAGCATTTT. The J gene is TRBJ1-5, the V gene TRBV2; D possibly corresponds to TRBD1 (5 bases). The V end was cut by 6 bases, the J end by 10 bases, with 10 bases between. CDR3 size: 11 residues. Germline CDR1 is SNHLY and CDR2 is FYNNEI.